This entry concerns a single TCR beta chain. This clone's antigen is unknown. No qualities accompany the bases; no much larger clone lies one base away. Library method: the immunoSEQ multiplex PCR assay. To provide template for TCR sequencing, every sample had RNA extracted and reverse transcribed into cDNA. First-strand cDNA was synthesized with SuperScript III using a 2:1 mix of oligo-dT and random hexamers. A synthetic immune receptor repertoire was used to assess amplification bias, and residual bias was removed computationally. Turning to the authors' computational methods: Raw reads were preprocessed to remove errors, and CDR3 was defined according to IMGT conventions as the region from the conserved cysteine to phenylalanine. To get clonality, Shannon entropy was normalized by log2 of the number of productive unique TCRs and the result was subtracted from 1. Whether scalp clones were CD4 or CD8 was inferred by matching scalp TCRbeta sequences against CD4 and CD8 repertoires sorted from blood. The table was pulled from immuneACCESS by TCRdb, which kept in-frame rearrangements only. Such tables lose some clones; where checked, under half of the loss comes from unresolved V genes, and the rest has no known cause. The V and J calls and clone size are taken from that table; D and trimming were inferred from the DNA. Present in this sample are about 200,000 clones, over 45% of which were seen just once. 5.5% of the sample rests with the top ten.

This sample was included in a study of CD8+ T cells in alopecia areata (dated by TCRdb to about 2018). The study in broad terms: Treated patients were enrolled in an open-label pilot trial of oral tofacitinib, 5 to 10 mg twice daily, for moderate-to-severe alopecia areata. Scalp tissue and sorted CD4+ and CD8+ peripheral blood T cells from patchy and totalis/universalis alopecia areata patients and from healthy controls were covered by human TCRbeta sequencing. Disease severity in treated patients was measured with the SALT score, which quantifies the percentage of affected scalp surface area. In both human patients and the C3H/HeJ mouse model, the study applied high-throughput TCRbeta sequencing to look at T cell clonal expansion in alopecia areata. Amplification of TCRbeta CDR3 regions was done by immunoSEQ multiplex PCR using 35 Vbeta forward primers and 13 Jbeta reverse primers. Scalp clonality was compared across normal scalp (n=4), patchy alopecia areata scalp (n=8), and alopecia totalis/universalis scalp (n=8). Patients stayed on tofacitinib for 6 to 18 months and then had 6 months of follow-up off drug so that delayed response and recurrence could be assessed. Biopsies were taken from tofacitinib-treated patients at baseline and again at 4 and 24 weeks into treatment, and several of those patients also had a later scalp biopsy. RNA came from the PAXgene miRNA kit for fixed scalp, the miRNeasy kit for PBMCs, and the RNeasy kit for mouse skin. The paper as a whole reports these results and caveats: The treated cohort was small, with a single nonresponder, so links between baseline CD8+ expansion and response need larger studies. Many expanded lesional clones persisted in scalp and blood during tofacitinib treatment, which may partly explain relapse after stopping treatment. Higher clonality and more expanded CD8+ clones were observed in lesional scalp than in normal scalp, particularly in alopecia totalis/universalis, a finding suggestive of antigenic drive. Compared with mice, TCR sequences shared between patients were less clear, possibly partly because of HLA diversity across the patient population. Scalp TCR repertoire analysis is complicated because resident alphabeta T cells in normal human skin are also sequenced, whereas mouse skin is dominated by gammadelta T cells. Tofacitinib significantly lowered scalp clonality and the number of expanded CD8+ clones among the top 100 scalp clones.

The meaning of the sample's time point label: 24 weeks on oral tofacitinib. The treatment or condition label on this specimen signifies: oral pan-JAK inhibitor, 5-10 mg twice daily. Lesional scalp punch biopsies and peripheral blood were obtained from alopecia areata patients. PBMCs were isolated by density centrifugation and stained for CD3, CD4 and CD8, after which CD4+ and CD8+ T cells were sorted on a FACSAria. The germline V gene (reference sequence) supplies CDR1 SGHNT and CDR2 YYREEE. The CDR3 covers 15 residues, taking in both the cysteine and the phenylalanine. Just CDR3 DNA is preserved here, 45 bases in frame from base 1. V lost 4 bases and J lost 3 bases; the stretch between them is 15 bases long.

The chain is assembled from TRBV5-4 and TRBJ2-3, with the D gene tentatively TRBD1 or TRBD2, based on 7 matching bases in each. Specimen: CD4+ T cells sorted from blood, collected at week 24, from a patient treated with tofacitinib. The clonotype originates from a human donor with alopecia areata. The CDR3 corresponds to CASSPTRGGTDTQYF. The nucleotide sequence reads TGTGCCAGCAGCCCAACCAGGGGGGGGACAGATACGCAGTATTTT.